This TCR beta chain was recorded in a study of immune cell composition in non-small cell lung cancer (dated by TCRdb to 2015 to 2018). Looking at the study overall: To assign histologic subtype, which was mostly lung adenocarcinoma or squamous cell carcinoma, H&E was combined with p63, CK5, Napsin A and TTF-1 immunohistochemistry. TCR-beta sequencing from Adaptive Biotechnologies was done on over 31 paired sets of NSCLC tumour and non-adjacent lung specimens and on fewer than 30 tumour-only specimens. Supplementary cohort #1 consisted of roughly 11 lung adenocarcinoma cases with paired tumour/lung TCR-beta sequencing and with TIL populations generated to assess tumour reactivity. A few tumour specimens that had TCR-beta data belonged to rare histological subtypes and were left out of the subtype comparisons.

Genomic DNA was extracted with the QIAamp DNA kit from frozen aliquots of unsorted single-cell suspensions. Tumour samples were surgically resected non-small cell lung cancer tissue. Tissues were received within 2 hours of resection and processed immediately into single-cell suspensions. Tissue was mechanically dissociated and enzymatically digested with DNase I, collagenase I and hyaluronidase for approximately 31 minutes at 37 °C, then filtered and RBC-lysed. TCR-beta CDR3 regions were amplified from genomic DNA by a two-step multiplex PCR, with the second step adding Illumina-compatible adaptors. As a commercial immunoSEQ service, TCR-beta immunosequencing was carried out on an Illumina platform. The authors' pipeline ran thus. Repertoires were summarised by productive clonality and by Top 10 Clones, defined as the percentage of T-cell templates derived from the ten most frequent sequences. Productive clonality ranged from 0 to 1, with 1 indicating a monoclonal population. Using log10 scatter plots, tumour-associated clones were identified as sequences that made up at least 0.1% of tumour T-cell templates yet were absent from the matched non-adjacent lung. Student's t-tests were used for two-group comparisons, ANOVA for comparisons across stages, and linear regression for relationships, with analyses done in GraphPad Prism7 and R. In TCRdb, the immuneACCESS table is reduced to in-frame sequences with V and J assigned. These tables do not hold every clone; where another copy was compared, an unresolved V gene accounts for under half, and the others remain unexplained. The D gene and trimming were derived from the DNA, and the V and J assignments and clone size from that table. Counted in this sample were some 2,600 clones; about 85% of them appeared once. Clones ranked in the top ten supply about a fifth of the sample.

What the work shows at the level of the full study, not this receptor alone: Across nine to ten adenocarcinoma cases, the maximal tumour-associated clone frequency showed a strong correlation with TIL tumour reactivity, but overall clonality showed no such correlation. Lung squamous cell carcinoma tumours had significantly higher Top 10 clone scores and productive clonality than lung adenocarcinoma tumours. Only roughly 9 cases were included in the reactivity cohort, and sequence sharing between tumour-reactive clones and the dominant in vivo tumour-associated clones was not shown. Smoking pack-years did not significantly correlate with tumour TCR-beta clonality. Tumour-associated clones >0.5% were found in nearly half of NSCLC cases, namely in around 36% of adenocarcinomas versus less than 85% of squamous carcinomas.

Remarks on this clone: Its antigen is unknown. Nothing much larger sits one base from this clone, and base qualities are not available.

The sequenced material came from lung tumor tissue. The receptor's source is a human donor with non-small cell lung cancer.

The CDR3 protein: CASTSEVNEKLFF. In nucleotides, the sequence is TGTGCCAGCACCTCAGAGGTTAATGAAAAACTGTTTTTT. The rearranged segments are TRBV27 and TRBJ1-4; there is no confident call for the D gene. Relative to germline, V is 7 bases shorter and J is 4 bases shorter, with 10 bases between their ends. The CDR3 covers 13 residues, taking in both the cysteine and the phenylalanine. The only DNA kept is the CDR3, 39 bases in frame from the first base. Based on the germline V gene (reference sequence), the CDR1 and CDR2 sequences are MNHEY and SMNVEV.